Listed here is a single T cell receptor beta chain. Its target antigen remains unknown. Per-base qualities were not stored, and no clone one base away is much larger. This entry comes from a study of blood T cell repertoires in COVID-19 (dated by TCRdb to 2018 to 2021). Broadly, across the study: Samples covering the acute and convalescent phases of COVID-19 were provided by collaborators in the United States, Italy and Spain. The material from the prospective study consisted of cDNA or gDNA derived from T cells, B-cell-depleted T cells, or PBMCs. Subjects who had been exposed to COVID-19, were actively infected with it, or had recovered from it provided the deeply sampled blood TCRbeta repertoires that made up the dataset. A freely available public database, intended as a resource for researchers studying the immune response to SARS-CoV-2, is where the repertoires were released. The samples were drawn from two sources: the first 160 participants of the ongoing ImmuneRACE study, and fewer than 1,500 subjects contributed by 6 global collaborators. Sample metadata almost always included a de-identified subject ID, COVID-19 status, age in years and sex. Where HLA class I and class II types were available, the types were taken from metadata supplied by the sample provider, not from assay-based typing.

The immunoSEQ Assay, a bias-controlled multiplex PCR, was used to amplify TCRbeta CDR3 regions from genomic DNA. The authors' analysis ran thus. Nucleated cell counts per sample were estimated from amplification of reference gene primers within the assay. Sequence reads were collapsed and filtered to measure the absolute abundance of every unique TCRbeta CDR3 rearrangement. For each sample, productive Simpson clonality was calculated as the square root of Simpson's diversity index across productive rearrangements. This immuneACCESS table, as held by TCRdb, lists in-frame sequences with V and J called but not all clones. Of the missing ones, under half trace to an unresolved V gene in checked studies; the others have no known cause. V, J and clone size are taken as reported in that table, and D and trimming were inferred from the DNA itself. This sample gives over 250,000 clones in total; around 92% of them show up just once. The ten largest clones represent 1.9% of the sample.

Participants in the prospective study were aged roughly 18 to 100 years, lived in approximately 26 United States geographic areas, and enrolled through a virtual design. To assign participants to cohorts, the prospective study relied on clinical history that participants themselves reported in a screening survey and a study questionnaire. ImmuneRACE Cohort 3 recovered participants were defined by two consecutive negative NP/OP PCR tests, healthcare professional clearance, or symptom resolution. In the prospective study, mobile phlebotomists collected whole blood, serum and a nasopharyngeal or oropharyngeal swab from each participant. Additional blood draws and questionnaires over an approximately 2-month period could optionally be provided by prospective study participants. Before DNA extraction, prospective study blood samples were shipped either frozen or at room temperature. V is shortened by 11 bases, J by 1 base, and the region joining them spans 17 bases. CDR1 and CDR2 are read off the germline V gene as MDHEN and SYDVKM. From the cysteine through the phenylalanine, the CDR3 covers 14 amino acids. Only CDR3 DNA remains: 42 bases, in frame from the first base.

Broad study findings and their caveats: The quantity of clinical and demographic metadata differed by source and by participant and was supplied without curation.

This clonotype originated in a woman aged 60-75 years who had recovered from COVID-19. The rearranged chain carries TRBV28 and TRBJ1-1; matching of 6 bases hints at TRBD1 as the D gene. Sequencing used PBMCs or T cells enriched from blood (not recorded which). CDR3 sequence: CAVWTAVPNTEAFF. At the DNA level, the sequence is TGTGCCGTTTGGACAGCCGTCCCGAACACTGAAGCTTTCTTT.